The clone carrying this TCR beta chain appeared many times. Its antigen remains unidentified. CDR1 is SGHTA, CDR2 FQGNSA, per germline. J was trimmed by 5 bases and V by 5 bases; bases with no gene match: 13. This CDR3 spans 16 amino acids. The sample originates from a study of T cell repertoires in cytomegalovirus infection. Study conclusions and caveats: It was HLA-C-restricted CMV-specific TCR beta clonotypes that dominated the response ex vivo.

TCRdb re-called the reads with MiXCR, one entry per CDR3 protein. The table has nearly 650,000 distinct CDR3 sequences, approximately 25% seen once; the top ten hold roughly 8%. The V call is TRBV7-2, the J call TRBJ2-5; 8 nucleotides align to TRBD2. Sequencing was performed on CD8+ T cells from PBMCs. The clonotype comes from a human donor in good health (CMV status not recorded). Some clones in this sample may be carry-over from other donors' samples. This chain's CDR3 is CASSQEYSTSEETQYF. For the CDR3, the DNA is TGTGCCAGCAGCCAAGAGTATTCGACTAGCGAGGAGACCCAGTACTTC.